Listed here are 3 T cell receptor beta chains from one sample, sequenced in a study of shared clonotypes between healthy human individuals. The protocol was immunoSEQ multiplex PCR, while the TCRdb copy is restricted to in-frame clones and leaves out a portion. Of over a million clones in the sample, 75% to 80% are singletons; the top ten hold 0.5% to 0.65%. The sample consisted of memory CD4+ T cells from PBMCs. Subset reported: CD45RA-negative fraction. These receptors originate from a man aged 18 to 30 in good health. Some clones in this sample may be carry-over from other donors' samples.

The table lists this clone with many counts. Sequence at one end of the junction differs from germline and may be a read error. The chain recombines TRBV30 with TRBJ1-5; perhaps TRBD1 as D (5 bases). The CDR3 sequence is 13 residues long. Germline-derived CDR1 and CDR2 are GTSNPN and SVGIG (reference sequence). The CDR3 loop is CASSQGPNQPQHF. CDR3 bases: TGCGCCAGCAGCCAGGGCCCCAATCAGCCCCAGCATTTT.

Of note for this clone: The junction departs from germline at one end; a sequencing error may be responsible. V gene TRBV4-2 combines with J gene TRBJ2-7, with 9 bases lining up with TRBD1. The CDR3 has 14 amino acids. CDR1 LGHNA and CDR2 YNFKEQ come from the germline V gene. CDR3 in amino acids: CVSSPSGQGNEQYF. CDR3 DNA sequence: TGTGTCAGCAGCCCTTCGGGACAGGGAAACGAGCAGTACTTC.

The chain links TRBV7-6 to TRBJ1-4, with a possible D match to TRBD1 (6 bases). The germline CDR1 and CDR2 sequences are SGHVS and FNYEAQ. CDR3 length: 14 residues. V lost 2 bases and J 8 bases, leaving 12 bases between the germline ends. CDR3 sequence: CASSLRPDSEKLFF. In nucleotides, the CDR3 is TGTGCCAGCAGCTTACGCCCGGACAGCGAAAAACTGTTTTTT.